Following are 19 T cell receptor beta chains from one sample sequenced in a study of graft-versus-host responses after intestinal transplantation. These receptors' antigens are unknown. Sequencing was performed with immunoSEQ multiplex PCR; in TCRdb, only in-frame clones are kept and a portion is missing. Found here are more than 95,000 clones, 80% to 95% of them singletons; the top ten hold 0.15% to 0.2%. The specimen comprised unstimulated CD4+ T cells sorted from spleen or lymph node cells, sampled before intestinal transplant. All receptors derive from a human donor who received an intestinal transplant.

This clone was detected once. CDR3 region: CASSPSGTDTQYF. The CDR3 DNA follows: TGCGCCAGCAGCCCTAGCGGCACAGATACGCAGTATTTT. The J gene is TRBJ2-3, the V gene TRBV4-3, with D possibly matching TRBD2 (6 bases). Germline CDR1 LGHNA, CDR2 YSLEER. Deletions cut 4 bases from V and 1 base from J, with 6 bases between. The CDR3 spans 13 residues.

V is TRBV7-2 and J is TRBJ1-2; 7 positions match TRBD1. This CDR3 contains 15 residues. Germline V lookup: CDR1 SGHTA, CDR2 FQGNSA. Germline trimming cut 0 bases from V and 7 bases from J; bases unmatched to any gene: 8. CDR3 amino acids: CASSLAATGFRGYTF. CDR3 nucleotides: TGTGCCAGCAGCTTAGCCGCGACAGGGTTCCGTGGCTACACCTTC.

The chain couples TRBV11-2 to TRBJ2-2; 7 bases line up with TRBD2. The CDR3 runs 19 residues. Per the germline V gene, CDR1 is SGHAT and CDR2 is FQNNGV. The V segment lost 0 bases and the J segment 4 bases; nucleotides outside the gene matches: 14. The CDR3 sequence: CASSLDPYPAGRGTGELFF. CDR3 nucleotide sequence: TGTGCCAGCAGCTTAGATCCGTATCCAGCGGGGAGGGGCACCGGGGAGCTGTTTTTT. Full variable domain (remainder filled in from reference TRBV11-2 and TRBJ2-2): EAGVAQSPRYKIIEKRQSVAFWCNPISGHATLYWYQQILGQGPKLLIQFQNNGVVDDSQLPKDRFSAERLKGVDSTLKIQPAKLEDSAVYLCASSLDPYPAGRGTGELFFGEGSRLTVL.

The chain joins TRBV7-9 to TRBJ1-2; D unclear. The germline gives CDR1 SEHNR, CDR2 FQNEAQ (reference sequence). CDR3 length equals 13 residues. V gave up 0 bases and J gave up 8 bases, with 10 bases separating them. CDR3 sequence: CASSLAAAGGYTF. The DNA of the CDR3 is TGTGCCAGCAGCTTAGCGGCTGCTGGCGGCTACACCTTC.

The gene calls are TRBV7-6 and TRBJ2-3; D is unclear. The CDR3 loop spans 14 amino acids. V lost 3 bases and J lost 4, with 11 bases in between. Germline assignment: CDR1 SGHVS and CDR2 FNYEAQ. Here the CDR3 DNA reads TGTGCCAGCAGCTTGACACAAACGTCAGATACGCAGTATTTT. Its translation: CASSLTQTSDTQYF.

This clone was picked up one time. The CDR3 reads CASSLLTGPNSPLHF. CDR3 bases: TGTGCCAGCAGCCTGCTGACAGGCCCCAATTCACCCCTCCACTTT. The genes are TRBV7-9 and TRBJ1-6; D may be TRBD1 (6 bases). CDR3 length: 15 residues. The germline V gene encodes CDR1 SEHNR and CDR2 FQNEAQ (reference sequence). V was shortened by 5 bases and J by 7 bases, with 15 bases between the two germline ends. Looking up the rest from reference TRBV7-9 and TRBJ1-6 gives the full variable domain: DTGVSQNPRHKITKRGQNVTFRCDPISEHNRLYWYRQTLGQGPEFLTYFQNEAQLEKSRLLSDRFSAERPKGSFSTLEIQRTEQGDSAMYLCASSLLTGPNSPLHFGNGTRLTVT.

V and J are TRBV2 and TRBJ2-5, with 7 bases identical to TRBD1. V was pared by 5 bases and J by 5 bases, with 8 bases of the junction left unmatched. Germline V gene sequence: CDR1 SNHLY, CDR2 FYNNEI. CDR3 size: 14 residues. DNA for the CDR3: TGTGCCAGCAGTTCAGGGGGTCTAGGGGAGACCCAGTACTTC. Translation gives CASSSGGLGETQYF.

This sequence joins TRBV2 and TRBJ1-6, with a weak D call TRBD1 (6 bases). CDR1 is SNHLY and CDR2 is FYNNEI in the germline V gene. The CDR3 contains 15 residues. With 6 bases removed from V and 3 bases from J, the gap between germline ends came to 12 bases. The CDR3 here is CASSLRGNYNSPLHF. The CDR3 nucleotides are TGTGCCAGCAGCCTCAGGGGTAACTATAATTCACCCCTCCACTTT.

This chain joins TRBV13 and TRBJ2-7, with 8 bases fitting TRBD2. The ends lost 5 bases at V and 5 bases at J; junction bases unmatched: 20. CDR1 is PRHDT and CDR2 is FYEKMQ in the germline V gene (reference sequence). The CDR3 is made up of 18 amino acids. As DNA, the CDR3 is TGTGCCAGCAGCAATACCGAACATAGCGGGGAGAGTACCAACGAGCAGTACTTC. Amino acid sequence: CASSNTEHSGESTNEQYF.

CDR3 amino acids: CASSERGLGSPLHF. CDR3 in DNA: TGTGCCAGCAGTGAGCGGGGTTTGGGTTCACCCCTCCACTTT. The rearrangement uses TRBV2 and TRBJ1-6; unclear D gene. The CDR3 is made up of 14 amino acids. Germline CDR1 reads SNHLY; CDR2 reads FYNNEI. The V end was cut by 3 bases, the J end by 9 bases, with 12 bases between.

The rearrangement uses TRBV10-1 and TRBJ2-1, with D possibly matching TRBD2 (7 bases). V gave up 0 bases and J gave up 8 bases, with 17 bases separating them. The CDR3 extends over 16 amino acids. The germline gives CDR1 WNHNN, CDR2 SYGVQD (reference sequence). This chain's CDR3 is CASSESRGRAGYEQFF. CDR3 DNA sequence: TGCGCCAGCAGTGAGTCGAGGGGGAGGGCCGGCTATGAGCAGTTCTTC.

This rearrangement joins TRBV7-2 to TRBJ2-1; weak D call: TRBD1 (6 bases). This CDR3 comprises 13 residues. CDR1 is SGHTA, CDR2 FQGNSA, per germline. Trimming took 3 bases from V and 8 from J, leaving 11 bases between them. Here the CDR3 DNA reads TGTGCCAGCAGCTTCCGCAGGGGCGATGAGCAGTTCTTC. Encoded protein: CASSFRRGDEQFF.

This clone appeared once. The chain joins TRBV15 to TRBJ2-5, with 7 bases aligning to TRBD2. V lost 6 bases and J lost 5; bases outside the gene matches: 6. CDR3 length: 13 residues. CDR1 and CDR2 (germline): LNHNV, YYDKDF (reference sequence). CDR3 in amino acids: CATSMGGWETQYF. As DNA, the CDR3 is TGTGCCACCAGTATGGGGGGGTGGGAGACCCAGTACTTC.

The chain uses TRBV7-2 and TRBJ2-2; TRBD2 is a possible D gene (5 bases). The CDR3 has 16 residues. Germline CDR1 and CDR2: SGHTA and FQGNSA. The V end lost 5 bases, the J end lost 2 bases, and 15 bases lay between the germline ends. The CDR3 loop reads CASSTSPSGNTGELFF. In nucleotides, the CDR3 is TGTGCCAGCAGCACCAGTCCCTCGGGAAACACCGGGGAGCTGTTTTTT.

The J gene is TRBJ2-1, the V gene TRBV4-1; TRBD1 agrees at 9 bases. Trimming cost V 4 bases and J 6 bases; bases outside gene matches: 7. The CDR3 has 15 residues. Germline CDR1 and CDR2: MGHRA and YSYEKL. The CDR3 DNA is TGCGCCAGCAGCCGGTATGGACAGGGGAGCAATGAGCAGTTCTTC. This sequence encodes CASSRYGQGSNEQFF.

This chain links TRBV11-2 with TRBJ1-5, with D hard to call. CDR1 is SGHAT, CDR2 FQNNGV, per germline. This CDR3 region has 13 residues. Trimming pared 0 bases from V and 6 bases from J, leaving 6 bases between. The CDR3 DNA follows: TGTGCCAGCAGCTTAGATCCGGGTCAGCCCCAGCATTTT. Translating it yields CASSLDPGQPQHF.

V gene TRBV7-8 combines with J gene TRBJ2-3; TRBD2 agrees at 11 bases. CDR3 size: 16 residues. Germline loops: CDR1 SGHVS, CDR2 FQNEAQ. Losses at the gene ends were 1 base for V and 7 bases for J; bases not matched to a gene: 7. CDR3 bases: TGTGCCAGCAGCTTAGTAGCGGGAGGGCCGGGCTATACGCAGTATTTT. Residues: CASSLVAGGPGYTQYF.

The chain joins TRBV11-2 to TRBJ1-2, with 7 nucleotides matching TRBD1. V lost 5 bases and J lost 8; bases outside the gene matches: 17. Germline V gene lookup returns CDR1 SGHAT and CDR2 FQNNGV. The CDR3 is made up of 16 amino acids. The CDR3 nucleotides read TGTGCCAGCAGCCTGGTATCGGACAGGTTGTTAGGCGGCTACACCTTC. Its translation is CASSLVSDRLLGGYTF.

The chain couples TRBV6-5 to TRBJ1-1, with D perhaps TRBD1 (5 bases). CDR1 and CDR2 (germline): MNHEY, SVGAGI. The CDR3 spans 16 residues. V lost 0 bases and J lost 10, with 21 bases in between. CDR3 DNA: TGTGCCAGCAGTTACTCGATTGGGGGAGGTCCCCTGGTAGCTTTCTTT. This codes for CASSYSIGGGPLVAFF.